This T cell receptor beta chain is from a study of blood T cell repertoires in COVID-19 (dated by TCRdb to about 2020). For context, the study as a whole: The collaborator samples originated in the United States, Italy and Spain and spanned the acute and convalescent phases of COVID-19. Where HLA class I and class II types were available, the types were taken from metadata supplied by the sample provider, not from assay-based typing. The prospective study material was composed of cDNA or gDNA derived from T cells, B-cell-depleted T cells, or PBMCs. Deeply sampled blood TCRbeta repertoires from subjects exposed to, actively infected with, or recovered from COVID-19 were included in the dataset. Samples came from the ongoing ImmuneRACE study (first 160 participants) plus 1,254 subjects from 6 global collaborators. A de-identified subject ID, COVID-19 status, age in years and sex were almost always included in the sample metadata. The repertoires were released in a freely available public database meant as a resource for research on the immune response to SARS-CoV-2. The paper's findings and limits, for the study overall: How much clinical and demographic metadata was included differed by source and by participant, and the metadata was provided uncurated.

Whole blood was collected in K2EDTA tubes by collaborating institutions according to the institutions' own protocols. For TCRbeta analysis, collaborator samples were shipped as frozen whole blood, as isolated PBMCs, or as DNA extracted from either sample type. TCRbeta CDR3 regions were amplified from genomic DNA by means of the immunoSEQ Assay, a bias-controlled multiplex PCR. Per the source publication's procedure: Nucleated cell counts per sample were estimated from amplification of reference gene primers within the assay. To quantify the absolute abundance of each unique TCRbeta CDR3 rearrangement, sequence reads were collapsed and filtered. Productive Simpson clonality was computed per sample as the square root of Simpson's diversity index over productive rearrangements. TCRdb provides this immuneACCESS table in a form limited to in-frame rearrangements. Some clones are lacking; in checked studies, under half of them reflect an unresolved V gene, and why the rest are absent is not known. Clonal size and the V and J genes are those of that table, whereas D and trimming came from the DNA. The sample data list under 100,000 clones, and about 85% of these were observed just once. The ten top clones hold 15% to 20% of the sample.

On this clone itself: It lacks a known antigen. One junction end disagrees with the germline gene, perhaps due to a read error.

The CDR3, cysteine through phenylalanine, is 14 amino acids long. Here the CDR3 DNA is all that survives: 42 bases in frame from base 1. CDR1 and CDR2, per the germline V gene, are SGHVS and FQNEAQ. The chain links TRBV7-8 with TRBJ1-5; tentative D gene TRBD1, with 5 bases matching. Sequencing was carried out using peripheral blood. The receptor was derived from a man of 80 years or more with active or convalescent COVID-19. For the CDR3, the sequence is CASSSQVSYQPQHF. The DNA is as follows: TGTGCCAGCAGCTCACAGGTTAGCTATCAGCCCCAGCATTTT. The CDR3 plus the reference TRBV7-8 and TRBJ1-5 genes for the other parts give the full variable domain: GAGVSQSPRYKVAKRGQDVALRCDPISGHVSLFWYQQALGQGPEFLTYFQNEAQLDKSGLPSDRFFAERPEGSVSTLKIQRTQQEDSAVYLCASSSQVSYQPQHFGDGTRLSIL.